This paragraph reports one TCR beta chain. Its specificity is unknown. The record originates from a study of identical twins. General study results and limits: With beta out-of-frame sequences, excess sharing by twins was weaker. Memory repertoires showed no such pattern, whereas abundant cord blood beta clonotypes carried fewer insertions. These conclusions were based on statistical analysis (cross-sectional, not following the same donors).

TCRdb reprocessed the 5' RACE reads via MiXCR and lists one record per CDR3 protein. The data contain 700,000 to 950,000 distinct CDR3 sequences, 9% to 15% of them singletons. The CDR3 runs to 16 residues. Germline assignment: CDR1 SEHNR and CDR2 FQNEAQ (reference sequence). V shed 0 bases, J shed 9 bases, and the junction held 9 bases outside the gene matches. Another study also made use of these data, one on yellow fever vaccine responses in identical twins.

What was sequenced was PBMCs. The receptor was isolated from a woman aged 18-29 years in good health. The chain has TRBV7-9 and TRBJ2-1; TRBD2 agrees at 9 bases. The CDR3 DNA follows: TGTGCCAGCAGCTTAGCCTCTAGCGGGGTGAAGGCTGAGCAGTTCTTC. Translation gives CASSLASSGVKAEQFF.